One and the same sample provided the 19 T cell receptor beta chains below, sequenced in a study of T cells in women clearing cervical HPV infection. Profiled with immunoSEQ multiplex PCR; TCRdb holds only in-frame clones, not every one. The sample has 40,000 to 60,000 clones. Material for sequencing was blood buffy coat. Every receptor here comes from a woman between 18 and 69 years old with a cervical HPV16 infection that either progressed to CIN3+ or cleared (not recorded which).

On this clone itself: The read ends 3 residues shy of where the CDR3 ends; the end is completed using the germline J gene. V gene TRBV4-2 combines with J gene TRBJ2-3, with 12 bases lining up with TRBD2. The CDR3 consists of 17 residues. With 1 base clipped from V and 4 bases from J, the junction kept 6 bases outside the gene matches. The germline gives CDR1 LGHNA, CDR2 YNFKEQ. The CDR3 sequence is CASSQVPSGGAADTQYF. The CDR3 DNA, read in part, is TGTGCCAGCAGCCAAGTCCCTAGCGGGGGGGCTGCAGATACG.

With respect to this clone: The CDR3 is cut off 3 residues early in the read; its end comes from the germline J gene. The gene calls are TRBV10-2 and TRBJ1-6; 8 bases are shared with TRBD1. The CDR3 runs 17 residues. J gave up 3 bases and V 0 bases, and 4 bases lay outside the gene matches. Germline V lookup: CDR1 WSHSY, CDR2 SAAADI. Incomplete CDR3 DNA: TGCGCCAGCAGTGAGTCGACAGGGGTCAGCTATAATTCACCC. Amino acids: CASSESTGVSYNSP. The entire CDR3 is CASSESTGVSYNSPLHF.

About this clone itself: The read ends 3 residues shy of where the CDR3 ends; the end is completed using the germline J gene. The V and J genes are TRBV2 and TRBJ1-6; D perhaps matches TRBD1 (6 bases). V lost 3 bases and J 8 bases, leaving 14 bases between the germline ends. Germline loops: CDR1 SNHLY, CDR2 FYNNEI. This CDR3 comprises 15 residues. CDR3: CASSEIQGRDSPLHF. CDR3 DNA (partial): TGTGCCAGCAGTGAGATCCAGGGGAGAGATTCACCC.

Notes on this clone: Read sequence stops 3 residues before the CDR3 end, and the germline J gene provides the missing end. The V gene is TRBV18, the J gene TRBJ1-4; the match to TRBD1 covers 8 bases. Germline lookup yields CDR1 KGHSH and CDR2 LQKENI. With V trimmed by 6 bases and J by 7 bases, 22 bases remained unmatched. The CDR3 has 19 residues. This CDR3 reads CASSGQGEGSGRPSEKLFF. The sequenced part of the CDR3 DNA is TGTGCCAGCTCCGGACAGGGTGAGGGTTCCGGCCGTCCCTCTGAAAAA.

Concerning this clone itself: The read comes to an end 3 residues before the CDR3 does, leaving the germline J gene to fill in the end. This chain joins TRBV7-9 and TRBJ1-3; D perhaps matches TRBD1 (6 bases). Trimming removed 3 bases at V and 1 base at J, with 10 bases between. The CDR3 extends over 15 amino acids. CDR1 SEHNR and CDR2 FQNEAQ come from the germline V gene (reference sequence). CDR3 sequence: CASSLPGASGNTIYF. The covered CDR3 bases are TGTGCCAGCAGCTTGCCAGGGGCTTCTGGAAACACC.

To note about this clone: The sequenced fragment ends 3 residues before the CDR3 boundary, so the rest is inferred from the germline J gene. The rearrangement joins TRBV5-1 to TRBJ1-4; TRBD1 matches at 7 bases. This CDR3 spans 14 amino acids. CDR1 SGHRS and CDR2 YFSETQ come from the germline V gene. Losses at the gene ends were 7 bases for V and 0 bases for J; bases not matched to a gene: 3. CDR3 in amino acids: CASRQGPTNEKLFF. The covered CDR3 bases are TGCGCCAGCCGACAGGGCCCAACTAATGAAAAA.

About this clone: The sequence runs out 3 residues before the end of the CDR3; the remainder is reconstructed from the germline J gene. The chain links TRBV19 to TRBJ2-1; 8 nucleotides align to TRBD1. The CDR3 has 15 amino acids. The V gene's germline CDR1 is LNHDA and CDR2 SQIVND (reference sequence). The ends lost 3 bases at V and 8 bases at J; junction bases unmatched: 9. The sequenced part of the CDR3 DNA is TGTGCCAGTAGTATTGCAACAGGGGGATCCGATGAG. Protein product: CASSIATGGSDE. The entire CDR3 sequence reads CASSIATGGSDEQFF.

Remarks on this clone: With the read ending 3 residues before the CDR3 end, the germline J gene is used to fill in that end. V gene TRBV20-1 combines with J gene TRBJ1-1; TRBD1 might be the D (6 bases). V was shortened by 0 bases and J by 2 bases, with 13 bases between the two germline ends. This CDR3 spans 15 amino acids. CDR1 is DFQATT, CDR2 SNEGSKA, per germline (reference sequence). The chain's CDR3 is CSARDEGQINTEAFF. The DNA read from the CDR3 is TGCAGTGCTAGAGATGAAGGACAGATAAACACTGAA.

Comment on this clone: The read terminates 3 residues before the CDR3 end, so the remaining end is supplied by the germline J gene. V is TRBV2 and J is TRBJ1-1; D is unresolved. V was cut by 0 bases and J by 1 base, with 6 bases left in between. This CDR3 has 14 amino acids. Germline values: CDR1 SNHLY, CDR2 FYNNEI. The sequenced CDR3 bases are TGTGCCAGCAGTGAAGCGAGGCAGAACACTGAA. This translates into CASSEARQNTE. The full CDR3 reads CASSEARQNTEAFF.

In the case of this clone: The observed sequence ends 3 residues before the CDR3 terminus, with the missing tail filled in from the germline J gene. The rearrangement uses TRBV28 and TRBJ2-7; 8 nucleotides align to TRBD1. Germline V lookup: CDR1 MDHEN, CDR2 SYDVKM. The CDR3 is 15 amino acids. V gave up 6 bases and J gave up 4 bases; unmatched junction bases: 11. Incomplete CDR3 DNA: TGTGCCAGCAGGCCATCAGGACAGGGACCTTACGAG. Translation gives CASRPSGQGPYE. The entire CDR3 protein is CASRPSGQGPYEQYF.

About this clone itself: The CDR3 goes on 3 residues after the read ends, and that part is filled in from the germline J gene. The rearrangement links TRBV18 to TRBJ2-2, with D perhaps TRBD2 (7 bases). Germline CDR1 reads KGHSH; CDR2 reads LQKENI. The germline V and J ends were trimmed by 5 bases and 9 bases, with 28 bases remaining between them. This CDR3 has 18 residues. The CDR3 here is CASSSTKGGGRFLWELFF. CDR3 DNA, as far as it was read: TGTGCCAGCTCATCAACAAAAGGCGGGGGCCGATTTTTATGGGAG.

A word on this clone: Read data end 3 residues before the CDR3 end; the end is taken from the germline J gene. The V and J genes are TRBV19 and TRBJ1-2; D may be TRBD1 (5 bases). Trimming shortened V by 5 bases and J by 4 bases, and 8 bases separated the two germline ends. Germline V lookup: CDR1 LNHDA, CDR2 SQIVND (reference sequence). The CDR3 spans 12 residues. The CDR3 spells CASSETVYGYTF. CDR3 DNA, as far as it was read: TGTGCCAGTAGTGAGACAGTCTATGGC. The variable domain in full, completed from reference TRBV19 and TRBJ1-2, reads DGGITQSPKYLFRKEGQNVTLSCEQNLNHDAMYWYRQDPGQGLRLIYYSQIVNDFQKGDIAEGYSVSREKKESFPLTVTSAQKNPTAFYLCASSETVYGYTFGSGTRLTVV.

The CDR3 here is CASSLFGMSYEQYF. The sequenced part of the CDR3 DNA is TGTGCCAGCAGTTTATTCGGTATGAGCTACGAG. This sequence joins TRBV28 and TRBJ2-7, with D uncertain. Coverage ceases 3 residues before the CDR3 finishes, and the germline J gene fills in the end. CDR1 and CDR2 (germline): MDHEN, SYDVKM. The CDR3 has 14 amino acids. Trimming shortened V by 1 base and J by 3 bases, and 10 bases separated the two germline ends.

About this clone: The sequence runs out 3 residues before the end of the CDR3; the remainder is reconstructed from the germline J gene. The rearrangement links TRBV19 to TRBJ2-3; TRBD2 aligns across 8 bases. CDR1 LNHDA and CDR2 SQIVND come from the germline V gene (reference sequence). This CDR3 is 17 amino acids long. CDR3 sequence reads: CASSMGSTRAGVVPQYF. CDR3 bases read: TGTGCCAGTAGTATGGGTTCAACTAGAGCGGGGGTCGTTCCG.

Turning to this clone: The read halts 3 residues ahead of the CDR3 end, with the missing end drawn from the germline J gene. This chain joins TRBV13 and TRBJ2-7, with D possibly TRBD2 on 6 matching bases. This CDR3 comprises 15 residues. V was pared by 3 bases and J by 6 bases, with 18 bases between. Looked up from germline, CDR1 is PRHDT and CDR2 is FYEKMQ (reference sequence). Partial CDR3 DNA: TGTGCCAGCAGCTTCCTCGGGGGTGGCCTCGGCGAG. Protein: CASSFLGGGLGE. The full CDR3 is CASSFLGGGLGEQYF.

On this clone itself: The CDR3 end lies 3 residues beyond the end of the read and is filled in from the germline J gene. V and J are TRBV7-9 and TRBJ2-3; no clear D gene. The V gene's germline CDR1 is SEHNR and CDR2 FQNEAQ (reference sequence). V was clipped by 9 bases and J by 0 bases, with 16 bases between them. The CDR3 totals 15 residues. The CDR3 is CASSPGGSSTDTQYF. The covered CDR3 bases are TGTGCCAGTTCACCCGGCGGATCTAGCACAGATACG. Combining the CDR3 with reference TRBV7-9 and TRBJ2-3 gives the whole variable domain DTGVSQNPRHKITKRGQNVTFRCDPISEHNRLYWYRQTLGQGPEFLTYFQNEAQLEKSRLLSDRFSAERPKGSFSTLEIQRTEQGDSAMYLCASSPGGSSTDTQYFGPGTRLTVL.

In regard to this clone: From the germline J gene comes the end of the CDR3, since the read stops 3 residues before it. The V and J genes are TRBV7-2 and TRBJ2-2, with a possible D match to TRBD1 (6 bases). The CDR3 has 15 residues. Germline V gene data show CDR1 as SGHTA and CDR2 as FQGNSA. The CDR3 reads CASSLIQQGNSPLFF. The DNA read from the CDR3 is TGTGCCAGCAGCTTAATCCAGCAGGGGAATTCACCG.

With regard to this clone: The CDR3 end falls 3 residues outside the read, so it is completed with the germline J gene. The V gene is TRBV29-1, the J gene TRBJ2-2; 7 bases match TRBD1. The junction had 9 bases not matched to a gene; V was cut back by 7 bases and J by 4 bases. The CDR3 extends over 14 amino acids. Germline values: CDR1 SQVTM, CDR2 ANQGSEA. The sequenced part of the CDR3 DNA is TGCAGCGCCTCCGGGACAGTGGTCACCGGGGAG. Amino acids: CSASGTVVTGE. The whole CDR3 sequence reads CSASGTVVTGELFF.

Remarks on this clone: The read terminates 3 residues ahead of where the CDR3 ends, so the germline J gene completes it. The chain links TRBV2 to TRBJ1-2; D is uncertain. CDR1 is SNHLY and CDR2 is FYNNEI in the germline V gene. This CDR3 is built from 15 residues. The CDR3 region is CASSVGLAGTDTYTF. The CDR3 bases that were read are TGTGCCAGCAGTGTCGGACTAGCGGGCACAGATACC.